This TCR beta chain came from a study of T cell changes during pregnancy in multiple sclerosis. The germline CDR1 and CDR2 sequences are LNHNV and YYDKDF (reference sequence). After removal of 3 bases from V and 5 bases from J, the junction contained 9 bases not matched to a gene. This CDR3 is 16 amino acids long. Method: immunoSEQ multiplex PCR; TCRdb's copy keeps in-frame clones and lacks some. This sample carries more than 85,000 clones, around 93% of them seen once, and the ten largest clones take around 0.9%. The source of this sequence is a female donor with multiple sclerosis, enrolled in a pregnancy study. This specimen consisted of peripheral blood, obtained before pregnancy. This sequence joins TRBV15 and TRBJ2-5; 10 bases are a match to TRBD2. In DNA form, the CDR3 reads TGTGCCACCAGCAGGGGACTAGCGCGGCTGGTGGAGACCCAGTACTTC. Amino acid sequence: CATSRGLARLVETQYF.